This is a list of T cell receptor beta chains from one sample in a study of CD8 T cells in ankylosing spondylitis. TCRdb reprocessed the 5' RACE reads via MiXCR and lists one record per CDR3 protein. This sample has some 330,000 distinct CDR3 sequences, with less than 9.5% found just once. Sequencing was done on a sample of blood, either unsorted or a sorted T cell fraction (not recorded which). All receptors derive from a male donor with ankylosing spondylitis. Each CDR3 is given with its conserved first and last residue. A D gene is named only where the DNA matches it firmly. Size values are once, few and many counts, or a class for expanded clones, and some rows have none.

j_call	clone_size	v_call	d_call	cdr3_aa	cdr3_nt
TRBJ2-5	few	TRBV5-1	TRBD2	CASSWGGAEIQETQYF	TGCGCCAGCAGCTGGGGGGGAGCGGAGATCCAAGAGACCCAGTACTTC
TRBJ2-1	few	TRBV29-1	TRBD2	CTGRVAAYNEQFF	TGCACCGGGAGGGTAGCGGCCTACAATGAGCAGTTCTTC
TRBJ2-7	many	TRBV28	-	CASIPFDPGSYEQYF	TGTGCCAGCATACCATTCGACCCCGGCTCCTACGAGCAGTACTTC
TRBJ2-6	many	TRBV7-2	TRBD2	CATDPGGSGANVLTF	TGTGCCACCGATCCGGGGGGCTCTGGGGCCAACGTCCTGACTTTC
TRBJ1-6	-	TRBV6-5	TRBD1	CASSSPGTGKSLHF	TGTGCCAGCAGTTCGCCCGGGACAGGGAAATCACTCCACTTT
TRBJ2-1	few	TRBV20-1	-	CSAWGLNEQFF	TGCAGTGCTTGGGGGCTCAATGAGCAGTTCTTC
TRBJ1-6	many	TRBV12-3/TRBV12-4	-	CASSLGFWENSPLHF	TGTGCCAGCAGTTTGGGGTTCTGGGAGAATTCACCCCTCCACTTT
TRBJ2-2	many	TRBV27	TRBD2	CASSLGGRANTGELFF	TGTGCCAGCAGTTTGGGGGGGAGAGCGAACACCGGGGAGCTGTTTTTT
TRBJ1-5	few	TRBV28	-	CASSFVRGRVARYQPQHF	TGTGCCAGCAGTTTTGTTCGTGGTAGGGTAGCTCGTTATCAGCCCCAGCATTTT
TRBJ2-4	-	TRBV6-5	TRBD2	CASRSSGRFSAKNIQYF	TGTGCCAGCAGGTCTAGCGGGCGTTTCTCTGCCAAAAACATTCAGTACTTC
TRBJ2-7	many	TRBV28	-	CASTSFPGSSYEQYF	TGTGCCAGCACCTCTTTTCCGGGAAGCTCCTACGAGCAGTACTTC
TRBJ2-3	-	TRBV7-2	-	CASSPQAEGTDTQYF	TGTGCCAGCAGCCCCCAGGCGGAAGGCACAGATACGCAGTATTTT
TRBJ1-2	-	TRBV12-3/TRBV12-4	TRBD1	CASSLHGDRGGYGYTF	TGTGCCAGCAGTTTACATGGGGACAGGGGTGGCTATGGCTACACCTTC
TRBJ2-2	-	TRBV2	TRBD2	CASKREGLTGELFF	TGTGCCAGCAAGCGGGAGGGCCTAACCGGGGAGCTGTTTTTT
TRBJ2-2	few	TRBV6-2/TRBV6-3	-	CASSYGGLWRGELFF	TGTGCCAGCAGTTACGGGGGGCTGTGGCGCGGGGAGCTGTTTTTT
TRBJ2-7	-	TRBV5-6	TRBD1	CASSWDTGGDEQYF	TGTGCCAGCAGCTGGGATACAGGGGGCGACGAGCAGTACTTC
TRBJ2-7	many	TRBV12-3/TRBV12-4	-	CASSFGGREQYF	TGTGCCAGCAGCTTCGGAGGTCGGGAGCAGTACTTC
TRBJ2-7	few	TRBV7-2	TRBD1	CASSLDRGEQYF	TGTGCCAGCAGCTTAGACAGGGGCGAGCAGTACTTC
TRBJ2-2	few	TRBV30	TRBD2	CAWQGLAENTGELFF	TGTGCCTGGCAGGGACTAGCGGAGAACACCGGGGAGCTGTTTTTT
TRBJ2-2	many	TRBV4-2	-	CASSQLGTPREAGELFF	TGTGCCAGCAGCCAACTCGGGACTCCACGTGAGGCCGGGGAGCTGTTTTTT
TRBJ2-1	-	TRBV12-3/TRBV12-4	TRBD2	CASSPAGTSGNNEQFF	TGTGCCAGCAGTCCAGCCGGGACTAGCGGAAACAATGAGCAGTTCTTC
TRBJ1-5	few	TRBV30	-	CAWTQGGAAQPQHF	TGTGCCTGGACCCAAGGGGGGGCGGCTCAGCCCCAGCATTTT
TRBJ2-1	many	TRBV7-3	-	CASSPHGPGKGYNEQFF	TGTGCCAGCAGCCCCCACGGGCCAGGGAAAGGTTACAATGAGCAGTTCTTC
TRBJ1-2	-	TRBV4-2	TRBD1	CASSPRDREALRNYGYTF	TGTGCCAGCAGCCCCCGGGACAGGGAAGCACTCCGCAACTATGGCTACACCTTC
TRBJ2-1	few	TRBV20-1	TRBD2	CSARDLLAGGSSYNEQFF	TGCAGTGCTAGAGATTTACTAGCGGGAGGGAGCTCCTACAATGAGCAGTTCTTC
TRBJ2-7	many	TRBV28	TRBD2	CASRTSGAYEQYF	TGTGCCAGCAGGACTAGCGGTGCCTACGAGCAGTACTTC
TRBJ1-5	many	TRBV28	-	CASSRQVNSNQPQHF	TGTGCCAGCAGTCGACAGGTTAATAGCAATCAGCCCCAGCATTTT
TRBJ2-7	few	TRBV20-1	TRBD1	CSASDRGYYEQYF	TGCAGTGCGAGTGACAGGGGGTACTACGAGCAGTACTTC
TRBJ2-3	-	TRBV29-1	TRBD2	CSVSTSGSSNTQYF	TGCAGCGTTTCGACTAGCGGGAGTTCGAATACGCAGTATTTT
TRBJ2-2	few	TRBV9	TRBD2	CASSAGGMNTGELFF	TGTGCCAGCAGCGCGGGGGGTATGAACACCGGGGAGCTGTTTTTT
TRBJ2-1	few	TRBV6-2/TRBV6-3	-	CASSYLRDLGEQFF	TGTGCCAGCAGTTACTTGCGGGACCTAGGGGAGCAGTTCTTC
TRBJ2-1	-	TRBV18	-	CASSPPTNEQFF	TGTGCCAGCTCACCACCGACCAATGAGCAGTTCTTC
TRBJ2-1	-	TRBV7-2	-	CASSLRRLLRDEQFF	TGTGCCAGCAGCTTAAGGAGACTCCTGAGGGATGAGCAGTTCTTC
TRBJ2-2	few	TRBV10-3	-	CAISEDKFTGELFF	TGTGCCATCAGTGAGGACAAATTCACCGGGGAGCTGTTTTTT
TRBJ1-1	-	TRBV6-1	-	CASSKWTPERAEAFF	TGTGCCAGCAGTAAATGGACCCCCGAGAGGGCTGAAGCTTTCTTT
TRBJ2-1	-	TRBV10-3	TRBD2	CAISQGPAGGVNEQFF	TGTGCCATCAGCCAGGGCCCAGCGGGAGGTGTCAATGAGCAGTTCTTC
TRBJ1-1	many	TRBV20-1	-	CSAAINTEAFF	TGCAGTGCAGCTATTAACACTGAAGCTTTCTTT
TRBJ2-7	many	TRBV5-1	-	CASSLFRVKGNEQYF	TGCGCCAGCAGCTTGTTCCGGGTAAAAGGCAACGAGCAGTACTTC
TRBJ1-2	-	TRBV30	-	CAWVGRRDFNYGYTF	TGTGCCTGGGTGGGACGGAGGGACTTTAACTATGGCTACACCTTC
TRBJ2-7	many	TRBV29-1	TRBD2	CSVAGTSGSSYEQYF	TGCAGCGTCGCTGGGACTAGCGGGAGCTCCTACGAGCAGTACTTC
TRBJ2-7	few	TRBV7-2	-	CASSPYRISYEQYF	TGTGCCAGCAGTCCTTACAGGATTTCCTACGAGCAGTACTTC
TRBJ1-1	many	TRBV2	-	CASSEGGGTEAFF	TGTGCCAGCAGCGAGGGGGGCGGGACTGAAGCTTTCTTT
TRBJ2-1	many	TRBV5-1	-	CASSPNPGLENNEQFF	TGCGCCAGCAGCCCGAATCCGGGCCTAGAGAACAATGAGCAGTTCTTC
TRBJ2-2	-	TRBV25-1	TRBD1	CASSDPPGQGTANTGELFF	TGTGCCAGCAGTGACCCTCCGGGACAGGGGACCGCGAACACCGGGGAGCTGTTTTTT
TRBJ2-7	-	TRBV7-2	TRBD2	CASSLPSGNEQYF	TGTGCCAGCAGCCTACCTAGCGGGAACGAGCAGTACTTC
TRBJ1-1	many	TRBV20-1	-	CSARWAESNTEAFF	TGCAGTGCTAGGTGGGCAGAATCGAACACTGAAGCTTTCTTT
TRBJ2-7	-	TRBV7-9	-	CASSSLLAMDEQYF	TGTGCCAGCAGCTCACTATTGGCCATGGACGAGCAGTACTTC
TRBJ1-1	-	TRBV2	-	CASSRWPEAFF	TGTGCCAGCAGTCGATGGCCTGAAGCTTTCTTT